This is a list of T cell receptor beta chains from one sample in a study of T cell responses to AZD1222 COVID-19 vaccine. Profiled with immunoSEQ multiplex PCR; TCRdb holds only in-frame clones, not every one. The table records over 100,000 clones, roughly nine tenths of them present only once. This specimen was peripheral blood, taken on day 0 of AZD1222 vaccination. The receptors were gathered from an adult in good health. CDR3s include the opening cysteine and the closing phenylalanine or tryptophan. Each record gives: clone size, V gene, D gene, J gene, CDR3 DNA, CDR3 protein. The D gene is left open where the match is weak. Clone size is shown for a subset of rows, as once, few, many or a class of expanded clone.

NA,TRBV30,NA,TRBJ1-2,TGTGCCTCCCGCCCGACCTATGGCTACACCTTC,CASRPTYGYTF
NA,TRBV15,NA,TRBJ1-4,TGTGCCACCAGCAGGGACTACAGGAAACTGTTTTTT,CATSRDYRKLFF
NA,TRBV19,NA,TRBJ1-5,TGTGCCAGTAGAGATAGCAATCAGCCCCAGCATTTT,CASRDSNQPQHF
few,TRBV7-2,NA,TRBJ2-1,TGTGCCAGCAGCCCCACCGGAATGGATGAGCAGTTCTTC,CASSPTGMDEQFF
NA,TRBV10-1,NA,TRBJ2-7,TGCGCCAGCAGTGAGTCGTCCCCGGTTGGCTACGAGCAGTACTTC,CASSESSPVGYEQYF
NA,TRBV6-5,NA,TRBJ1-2,TGTGCCAGCACTCAAACAAGGGCCCAGGCTTATGGCTACACCTTC,CASTQTRAQAYGYTF
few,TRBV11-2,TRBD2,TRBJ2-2,TGTGCCAGCAGGAATCTCAAACTAGCGGGACCTGGAGGGGGCGGGGAGCTGTTTTTT,CASRNLKLAGPGGGGELFF
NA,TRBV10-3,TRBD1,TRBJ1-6,TGTGCCACCAGCCCCGGGACAGGGACTCTTAATTCACCCCTCCACTTT,CATSPGTGTLNSPLHF
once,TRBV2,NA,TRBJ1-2,TGTGCCAGCAGCCCAGACAGGAGCTTAGGGGGCTACACCTTC,CASSPDRSLGGYTF
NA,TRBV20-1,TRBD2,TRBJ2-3,TGCAGTGCTAGTCCGCCGCTAGCGGAAGGCACAGATACGCAGTATTTT,CSASPPLAEGTDTQYF
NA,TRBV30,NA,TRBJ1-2,TGTGCCTGGAGTGATATGACAGGTTCTAACTATGGCTACACCTTC,CAWSDMTGSNYGYTF
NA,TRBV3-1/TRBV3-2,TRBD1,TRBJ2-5,TGTGCCAGCAGCCCCCGACAGGGGGCAGGGGAGACCCAGTACTTC,CASSPRQGAGETQYF
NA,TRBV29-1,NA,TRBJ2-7,TGCAGCGTTGTTCCCAGGCCAATTACCTACGAGCAGTACTTC,CSVVPRPITYEQYF
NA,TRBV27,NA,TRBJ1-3,TGTGCCAGCCGCGAGCTCTCTGGAAACACCATATATTTT,CASRELSGNTIYF
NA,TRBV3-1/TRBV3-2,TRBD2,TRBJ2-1,TGTGCCAGCAGCCAAGATTATGGCGGGGGGGCCTACAATGAGCAGTTCTTC,CASSQDYGGGAYNEQFF
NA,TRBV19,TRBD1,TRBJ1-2,TGTGCCAGTAGTACCACGACAGGGTCTAACTATGGCTACACCTTC,CASSTTTGSNYGYTF
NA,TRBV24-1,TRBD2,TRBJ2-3,TGTGCCACCAGTGATCCCCGGACTAGCGGGAGTGCAGATACGCAGTATTTT,CATSDPRTSGSADTQYF
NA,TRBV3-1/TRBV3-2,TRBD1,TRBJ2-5,TGTGCCAGCAGCCAAATTCGGGACAGGGGCCGAGAGACCCAGTACTTC,CASSQIRDRGRETQYF
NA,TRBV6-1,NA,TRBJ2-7,TGTGCCAGCAGTGATGTTCCCGTGGGTGCCGGGCAGTACTTC,CASSDVPVGAGQYF
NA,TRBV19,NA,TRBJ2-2,TGTGCCAGTAGTCCGAGTCGAAACACCGGGGAGCTGTTTTTT,CASSPSRNTGELFF
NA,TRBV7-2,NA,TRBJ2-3,TGTGCCAGCAGCTTATCCAGATCCACAGATACGCAGTATTTT,CASSLSRSTDTQYF
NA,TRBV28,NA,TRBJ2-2,TGTGCCAGCAGTTTATCACTTCTCACCGGGGAGCTGTTTTTT,CASSLSLLTGELFF
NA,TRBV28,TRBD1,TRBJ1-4,TGTGCCAGTGGGGACAGGGGTGCTGAAAAACTGTTTTTT,CASGDRGAEKLFF
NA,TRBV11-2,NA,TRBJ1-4,TGTGCCAGCAGCTTAGTAACTAATGAAAAACTGTTTTTT,CASSLVTNEKLFF
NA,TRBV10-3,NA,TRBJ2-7,TGTGCCATCAGTGGGCAGAATTACGAGCAGTACTTC,CAISGQNYEQYF
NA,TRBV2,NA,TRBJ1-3,TGTGCCAGCAGTGGAGACCACGGGACAATTATACGGGGAAACACCATATATTTT,CASSGDHGTIIRGNTIYF
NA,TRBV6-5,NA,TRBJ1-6,TGTGCCAGCAGTTACTCGTTTCAGGGGATTTCACCCCTCCACTTT,CASSYSFQGISPLHF